The 11 T cell receptor beta chains below come from one sample, sequenced in a study of blood T cells in healthy people across ages. For the second PCR, which ran for roughly 6 to 12 cycles, a sample-barcoded 5' primer and a J-beta primer mix were used. TCRdb used MiXCR to reprocess the 5' RACE reads, holding one entry per CDR3 protein. The sample has 1.5 million to 2 million distinct CDR3 sequences; 28% are singletons. The sequencing sample was made of blood. These receptors originate from a woman aged 30 to 39 in good health.

In this sample, this clonotype turned up many times. This chain joins TRBV28 and TRBJ2-7; 11 positions agree with TRBD2. V shed 8 bases and J 3 bases; nucleotides not matched to a gene: 9. The CDR3 covers 15 residues. Germline V gene lookup returns CDR1 MDHEN and CDR2 SYDVKM. CDR3 sequence reads: CASSSTGLAVYEQYF. The CDR3 nucleotides are TGTGCCAGCTCGAGTACGGGACTAGCGGTCTACGAGCAGTACTTC.

This clonotype was detected ten times or more. This chain uses TRBV29-1 with TRBJ2-1; D uncertain. Germline values: CDR1 SQVTM, CDR2 ANQGSEA. V gave up 7 bases and J gave up 8 bases, with 15 bases separating them. The CDR3 spans 12 residues. The CDR3 region is CSGSGSTDEQFF. The CDR3 nucleotides are TGCAGCGGTAGTGGTAGCACGGATGAGCAGTTCTTC.

A few counts support this clonotype. V and J are TRBV24-1 and TRBJ2-1, with D tentatively TRBD2 (5 bases). The CDR3 contains 15 residues. The V gene's germline CDR1 is KGHDR and CDR2 SFDVKD. V was cut by 3 bases and J by 8 bases, with 16 bases left in between. The CDR3 here is CATSDLNRGPDEQFF. In DNA, the CDR3 is TGTGCCACCAGTGATCTGAACCGGGGTCCGGATGAGCAGTTCTTC.

For this clonotype: At one end, the junction sequence differs from germline, possibly due to a read error. The chain is built from TRBV12-3 or TRBV12-4 and TRBJ2-7, with 8 bases that match TRBD1. The CDR3 spans 14 residues. The CDR3 spells CAGSLGGQAVEQYF. The CDR3 nucleotides are TGTGCCGGCAGCCTCGGGGGACAGGCCGTGGAGCAGTACTTC.

This sequence joins TRBV7-2 and TRBJ2-1; D may correspond to TRBD1 or TRBD2 (5 bases each). The CDR3 runs to 14 residues. V lost 8 bases to trimming and J lost 5 bases, with 16 bases between them. The germline V gene encodes CDR1 SGHTA and CDR2 FQGNSA. CDR3 DNA sequence: TGTGCCAGCGGTCGACAGTGGGGGAACAATGAGCAGTTCTTC. This gives the protein CASGRQWGNNEQFF.

This clonotype appeared many times. V and J are TRBV5-6 and TRBJ2-1, with 12 bases identical to TRBD1. The CDR3 is 16 amino acids. Germline V gene lookup returns CDR1 SGHDT and CDR2 YYEEEE. J gave up 0 bases and V 7 bases, and 5 bases lay outside the gene matches. CDR3 DNA sequence: TGTGCCAGCGCGGGACAGGGGGCGAGCTCCTACAATGAGCAGTTCTTC. Translation gives CASAGQGASSYNEQFF.

Concerning this clonotype: The junction and the germline gene differ at one end; a read error may be behind it. The chain couples TRBV29-1 to TRBJ2-3, with TRBD2 identical over 8 bases. The V gene's germline CDR1 is SQVTM and CDR2 ANQGSEA. This CDR3 has 16 amino acids. Here the CDR3 DNA reads TGCAGCGTTGAAGGCCTTAGCGGGGTTCGCACAGATACGCGGTATTTT. Protein: CSVEGLSGVRTDTRYF.

This clonotype appeared a single time. The chain carries TRBV12-3 or TRBV12-4 and TRBJ1-3, with unresolved D. CDR3 length equals 14 residues. Trimming left V 7 bases short and J 4 bases short, with 14 bases between. The CDR3 region has the DNA TGTGCCAGCATCACCCGGCGAAAGGGAAACACCATATATTTT. Protein product: CASITRRKGNTIYF.

The chain recombines TRBV11-2 with TRBJ2-1; 8 positions agree with TRBD2. V lost 0 bases, J lost 10 bases, and 5 bases stayed unmatched. There are 14 residues in the CDR3. Germline CDR1 reads SGHAT; CDR2 reads FQNNGV. This chain's CDR3 is CASSLDLSSGEQFF. The CDR3 DNA sequence: TGTGCCAGCAGCTTAGACCTTTCTAGCGGGGAGCAGTTCTTC.

The CDR3 here is CASSVRDTGSGYTF. CDR3 nucleotides: TGTGCCAGTAGTGTCCGGGACACCGGTTCCGGCTACACCTTC. V is TRBV19 and J is TRBJ1-2, with a tentative D call TRBD1 (6 bases). CDR1 is LNHDA and CDR2 is SQIVND in the germline V gene (reference sequence). With 5 bases removed from V and 8 bases from J, the gap between germline ends came to 18 bases. This CDR3 is 14 amino acids long.

Only a few counts were recorded for this clonotype. The CDR3 protein is CASKTGSSYEQYF. DNA of the CDR3: TGTGCCAGCAAGACAGGGAGCTCCTACGAGCAGTACTTC. This chain links TRBV2 with TRBJ2-7, with 7 bases fitting TRBD1. Germline CDR1 reads SNHLY; CDR2 reads FYNNEI. J gave up 0 bases and V 7 bases, and 3 bases lay outside the gene matches. This CDR3 has 13 residues.